A selection of T cell receptor beta chains follows, all from one sample in a study of blood T cell repertoires in COVID-19. The assay was immunoSEQ multiplex PCR, and TCRdb's table has in-frame clones only and misses some. In the table there are roughly 150,000 clones, roughly four fifths of which are singletons. The sequencing sample was made of PBMCs or T cells enriched from blood (not recorded which). The receptors shown here come from a man over 45 who had recovered from COVID-19. Both conserved end residues are trimmed from each CDR3. The order of the fields is D gene, V gene, CDR3 protein. A D gene is named only where the DNA matches it firmly.

d_call: TRBD1; v_call: TRBV7-2; cdr3_aa: ASSPTPTGLNTEAF
d_call: TRBD1; v_call: TRBV7-8; cdr3_aa: ASSSPTGPYSNQPQH
d_call: NA; v_call: TRBV15; cdr3_aa: ATSRGEQGFQSPLH
d_call: NA; v_call: TRBV5-1; cdr3_aa: ASSRGSLSGNTIY
d_call: NA; v_call: TRBV27; cdr3_aa: ASSLSVQGPGELF
d_call: NA; v_call: TRBV7-8; cdr3_aa: ASTIEEGYGYT
d_call: TRBD1; v_call: TRBV5-6; cdr3_aa: ASSSSRTGEFSNQPQH
d_call: NA; v_call: TRBV7-8; cdr3_aa: ASSFGTTTGGAKYNEQF
d_call: TRBD1; v_call: TRBV11-2; cdr3_aa: ASSWDRVNEKLF
d_call: TRBD1; v_call: TRBV6-5; cdr3_aa: ASRVGQINTGELF
d_call: NA; v_call: TRBV20-1; cdr3_aa: SASFRGNTEAF
d_call: NA; v_call: TRBV11-3; cdr3_aa: ASSFDLSTTGELF
d_call: TRBD1; v_call: TRBV2; cdr3_aa: ASSQGVSYEQY
d_call: TRBD1; v_call: TRBV28; cdr3_aa: ASSSGTGRNQPQH
d_call: TRBD1; v_call: TRBV12-5; cdr3_aa: ASGLYRQGEVTNEKLF